Presented here are 15 T cell receptor beta chains from one specimen sequenced in a study of blood T cell repertoires in COVID-19. Sequenced by immunoSEQ multiplex PCR; TCRdb stores in-frame clones only, minus some. The data contain 400,000 or so clones, 80% to 90% of them seen just once; the ten biggest clones take up 0.95% to 1.2%. The sample comprised PBMCs or T cells enriched from blood (not recorded which). The origin of the receptors is a young man who had recovered from COVID-19.

The V call is TRBV4-2, the J call TRBJ1-4; D call uncertain. This CDR3 region has 13 residues. V lost 0 bases and J 8 bases, leaving 7 bases between the germline ends. CDR1 is LGHNA, CDR2 YNFKEQ, per germline. CDR3 DNA sequence: TGTGCCAGCAGCCAAGATTCGGGAGAAAAACTGTTTTTT. This translates into CASSQDSGEKLFF.

V gene TRBV18 combines with J gene TRBJ2-5, with a possible D match to TRBD2 (5 bases). Germline V CDR1 and CDR2: KGHSH, LQKENI. Trimming stripped 4 bases from V and 2 bases from J, with 8 bases between. The CDR3 extends over 13 amino acids. The CDR3 is CASSRWEQETQYF. The CDR3 DNA reads TGTGCCAGCTCACGCTGGGAGCAAGAGACCCAGTACTTC. Full variable domain (missing parts from reference TRBV18 and TRBJ2-5): NAGVMQNPRHLVRRRGQEARLRCSPMKGHSHVYWYRQLPEEGLKFMVYLQKENIIDESGMPKERFSAEFPKEGPSILRIQQVVRGDSAAYFCASSRWEQETQYFGPGTRLLVL.

V is TRBV27 and J is TRBJ1-6, with a possible D match to TRBD1 (6 bases). Germline CDR1 MNHEY, CDR2 SMNVEV (reference sequence). The V gene lost 6 bases and the J gene lost 4 bases, with 13 bases spanning the gap. This CDR3 comprises 15 residues. CDR3 residues: CASSLGQPYNSPLHF. CDR3 nucleotides: TGTGCCAGCAGCCTTGGACAGCCTTATAATTCACCCCTCCACTTT.

The rearrangement joins TRBV5-5 to TRBJ2-1, with D possibly TRBD2 on 5 matching bases. The CDR3 covers 16 residues. Germline CDR1 and CDR2: SGHKS and YYEKEE (reference sequence). Trimming shortened V by 0 bases and J by 1 base, and 11 bases separated the two germline ends. CDR3 in amino acids: CASSLGQRKSYNEQFF. CDR3 nucleotides: TGTGCCAGCAGCTTGGGCCAGCGGAAGTCCTACAATGAGCAGTTCTTC.

The chain employs TRBV11-1 and TRBJ2-1; TRBD1 matches at 8 bases. Germline V gene data show CDR1 as SGHAT and CDR2 as FQDESV (reference sequence). V was pared by 0 bases and J by 8 bases, with 9 bases of the junction left unmatched. CDR3 length: 16 amino acids. The CDR3 DNA reads TGTGCCAGCAGCTTAGCGGTGCAGGGGGCGCACGATGAGCAGTTCTTC. This codes for CASSLAVQGAHDEQFF.

The chain has TRBV27 and TRBJ1-6; possibly TRBD1 for D (5 bases). This CDR3 comprises 15 residues. CDR1 MNHEY and CDR2 SMNVEV come from the germline V gene (reference sequence). V lost 8 bases and J lost 6, with 17 bases in between. Written as DNA, the CDR3 is TGTGCCAGCTCCTTTGGCGGGGGAGTTAATTCACCCCTCCACTTT. Its protein product is CASSFGGGVNSPLHF.

Many counts were recorded for this clone. The chain links TRBV5-5 to TRBJ2-7; D not certain. V was pared by 0 bases and J by 0 bases, with 10 bases between. CDR3 length: 15 residues. The germline gives CDR1 SGHKS, CDR2 YYEKEE (reference sequence). CDR3 coding DNA: TGTGCCAGCAGCTTGGTGGCCCAAAGCTCCTACGAGCAGTACTTC. It specifies CASSLVAQSSYEQYF.

CDR3 in DNA: TGTGCCAGTAGTATCCCCGCACAGGGTGCCGGATCACCCCTCCACTTT. Translation: CASSIPAQGAGSPLHF. The V and J genes are TRBV19 and TRBJ1-6; D is possibly TRBD1 (6 bases). Trimming pared 3 bases from V and 10 bases from J, leaving 19 bases between. CDR1 is LNHDA and CDR2 is SQIVND in the germline V gene (reference sequence). This CDR3 has 16 amino acids.

This sequence joins TRBV27 and TRBJ1-5, with TRBD1 identical over 7 bases. The CDR3 is 14 amino acids. CDR1 MNHEY and CDR2 SMNVEV come from the germline V gene (reference sequence). V gave up 9 bases and J gave up 0 bases; unmatched junction bases: 5. DNA for the CDR3: TGTGCCAGGGGGGGACAGTATAGCAATCAGCCCCAGCATTTT. It is translated as CARGGQYSNQPQHF.

This rearrangement joins TRBV6-5 to TRBJ2-7, with 10 bases lining up with TRBD1. The CDR3 loop spans 14 amino acids. The V gene end was trimmed by 6 bases and the J gene end by 7 bases; junction bases not matched to a gene: 9. The germline V gene encodes CDR1 MNHEY and CDR2 SVGAGI. CDR3 in DNA: TGTGCCAGCAGCCTTCGACAGGGGGCGCGAGAGCAGTACTTC. Protein sequence: CASSLRQGAREQYF.

The CDR3 region has the DNA TGTGCCAGCAGCTTATTGGACAGGGTGTTTCAGCCCCAGCATTTT. Translated: CASSLLDRVFQPQHF. The chain carries TRBV7-8 and TRBJ1-5, with 8 positions matching TRBD1. The CDR3 sequence is 15 residues long. The junction had 6 bases not matched to a gene; V was cut back by 2 bases and J by 6 bases. The germline V gene has CDR1 SGHVS and CDR2 FQNEAQ.

The V and J genes are TRBV19 and TRBJ2-3; 8 bases are a match to TRBD1. The CDR3 spans 18 residues. Germline V gives CDR1 LNHDA, CDR2 SQIVND (reference sequence). V shed 6 bases, J shed 5 bases, and the junction held 19 bases outside the gene matches. The CDR3: CASRPHQSAGGLGDTQYF. CDR3 nucleotide sequence: TGTGCCAGTAGGCCTCACCAATCCGCAGGGGGCCTGGGAGATACGCAGTATTTT.

The rearrangement uses TRBV7-6 and TRBJ2-1, with 7 bases fitting TRBD2. The J segment lost 0 bases and the V segment lost 1 base, leaving 3 bases of the junction unmatched. Germline V gene sequence: CDR1 SGHVS, CDR2 FNYEAQ. This CDR3 spans 16 amino acids. DNA of the CDR3: TGTGCCAGCAGCTTAGAATTAGCGGGCTCCTACAATGAGCAGTTCTTC. Protein product: CASSLELAGSYNEQFF.

This clone was seen more than once but under ten times. This chain connects TRBV9 to TRBJ2-5; TRBD1 agrees at 9 bases. The CDR3 runs to 14 residues. Germline CDR1 SGDLS, CDR2 YYNGEE. The trim removed 1 base at V and 5 bases at J, leaving 3 bases unmatched. This chain's CDR3 is CASSVLGQGETQYF. The CDR3 bases are TGTGCCAGCAGCGTACTCGGACAGGGGGAGACCCAGTACTTC.

V is TRBV10-3 and J is TRBJ2-7; no definite D call. V lost 3 bases and J 3 bases, leaving 15 bases between the germline ends. CDR1 is ENHRY and CDR2 is SYGVKD in the germline V gene. The CDR3 spans 15 residues. Here the CDR3 reads CAISDTRVVHYEQYF. In nucleotides, the CDR3 is TGTGCCATCAGTGACACTCGGGTGGTTCACTACGAGCAGTACTTC.